Below are 5 T cell receptor beta chains sequenced from a single sample in a study of blood T cells in healthy people across ages. A second PCR of about 7 to 12 cycles used a sample-barcoded 5' primer and a J-beta primer mix. One entry per CDR3 protein results from TCRdb running MiXCR on the 5' RACE reads. The data contain some 1.7 million distinct CDR3 sequences, roughly 30% of them singletons. The specimen was blood. The receptors come from a woman aged 25 to 39 in good health.

This clonotype came up a few times. This chain links TRBV2 with TRBJ1-2, with 9 bases aligning to TRBD1. V lost 6 bases, J lost 2 bases, and 4 bases stayed unmatched. This CDR3 has 14 amino acids. Germline loops: CDR1 SNHLY, CDR2 FYNNEI. CDR3 protein: CASREDRGNYGYTF. CDR3 bases: TGTGCCAGCAGGGAGGACAGGGGAAACTATGGCTACACCTTC.

The genes are TRBV11-2 and TRBJ1-1; D unclear. CDR1 SGHAT and CDR2 FQNNGV come from the germline V gene. V lost 5 bases, J lost 11 bases, and 15 bases lay in between. This CDR3 is built from 12 residues. CDR3 nucleotides: TGTGCCAGCAGCCCACTTAGGGTTGAGGCTTTCTTT. Protein sequence: CASSPLRVEAFF. The entire variable domain, with the rest obtained from reference TRBV11-2 and TRBJ1-1, is as follows: EAGVAQSPRYKIIEKRQSVAFWCNPISGHATLYWYQQILGQGPKLLIQFQNNGVVDDSQLPKDRFSAERLKGVDSTLKIQPAKLEDSAVYLCASSPLRVEAFFGQGTRLTVV.

The V call is TRBV18, the J call TRBJ1-5; D is ambiguous. With 2 bases removed from V and 6 bases from J, the gap between germline ends came to 11 bases. The CDR3 consists of 14 residues. Germline lookup yields CDR1 KGHSH and CDR2 LQKENI. The CDR3 DNA reads as TGTGCCAGCTCACCAAAATTCGAGGGTCAGCCCCAGCATTTT. It specifies CASSPKFEGQPQHF.

The CDR3 bases are TGCGCCAGCAGCTTAATAAGACTAGCGGGAGGAGGAGTGGGTGAGACCCAGTACTTC. It yields the protein CASSLIRLAGGGVGETQYF. This sequence joins TRBV5-1 and TRBJ2-5, with TRBD2 identical over 13 bases. Looked up from germline, CDR1 is SGHRS and CDR2 is YFSETQ. CDR3 length: 19 amino acids. V dropped 2 bases and J dropped 5; count of bases not matched to a gene: 15.

This clonotype has a count of ten or more. The chain couples TRBV4-1 to TRBJ2-4; 11 positions match TRBD2. V gave up 4 bases and J gave up 6 bases; unmatched junction bases: 11. CDR3 length equals 17 residues. Germline CDR1 reads MGHRA; CDR2 reads YSYEKL. The CDR3 coding sequence is TGCGCCAGCAGCCCGGGACTAGCGGCAACCGTGGGAAACATTCAGTACTTC. Translated: CASSPGLAATVGNIQYF.